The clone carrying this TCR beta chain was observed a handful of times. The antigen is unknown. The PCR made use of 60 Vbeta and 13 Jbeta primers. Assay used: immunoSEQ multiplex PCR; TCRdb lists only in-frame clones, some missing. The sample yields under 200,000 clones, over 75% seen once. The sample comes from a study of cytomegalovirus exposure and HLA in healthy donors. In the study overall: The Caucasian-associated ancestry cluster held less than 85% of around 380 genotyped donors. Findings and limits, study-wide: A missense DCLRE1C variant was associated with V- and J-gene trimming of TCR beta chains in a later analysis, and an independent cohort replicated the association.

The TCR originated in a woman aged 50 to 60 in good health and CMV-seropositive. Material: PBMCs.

The CDR3 reads CASSLTSGGPTEQFF. In DNA form, the CDR3 reads TGTGCCAGCAGCTTGACTAGCGGGGGGCCAACTGAGCAGTTCTTC. The chain uses TRBV7-2 and TRBJ2-1; 13 nucleotides align to TRBD2. Germline V gene lookup returns CDR1 SGHTA and CDR2 FQGNSA. Trimming took 3 bases from V and 9 from J; bases not matched to a gene: 5. CDR3 length: 15 residues.